The entry below gives a single TCR beta chain sequence along with its context. These data are taken from a study of blood T cell repertoires in COVID-19. Study in general: The origin of the acute and convalescent COVID-19 samples was the United States, Italy and Spain.

In the authors' workflow: Estimation of nucleated cell counts was performed using reference gene primer amplification. TCRdb keeps only in-frame clones here, not all; method: immunoSEQ multiplex PCR. V, J and clone size were drawn from that table, and D and trimming were deduced from the DNA. The sample contains under 95,000 clones, roughly 78% of which appear only once. Germline CDR1 LNHDA, CDR2 SQIVND (reference sequence). The CDR3 totals 15 residues. J gave up 3 bases and V 5 bases, and 6 bases lay outside the gene matches. The chain links TRBV19 to TRBJ1-4; the match to TRBD1 covers 7 bases. The sequenced sample consisted of peripheral blood. The sequence derives from a man aged 55 to 70 with active or convalescent COVID-19. CDR3 nucleotides: TGTGCCAGTAGTGTCGACAGGGCACCTAATGAAAAACTGTTTTTT. It is translated as CASSVDRAPNEKLFF.